What follows are 18 T cell receptor beta chains derived from one specimen sequenced in a study of blood T cell repertoires in COVID-19. Sequencing used immunoSEQ multiplex PCR; TCRdb keeps in-frame clones, though not all of them. Of more than 150,000 clones detected, about 83% appear once; the ten largest clones hold 0.7% to 0.9%. Sequenced: peripheral blood. Receptor source: a woman in her late teens or twenties who had recovered from COVID-19.

V usage is TRBV7-3 and J usage is TRBJ2-1; a weak D match, TRBD2 (6 bases). Trimming removed 4 bases at V and 5 bases at J, with 15 bases between. The CDR3 length is 15 residues. Germline V gene data show CDR1 as SGHTA and CDR2 as FQGTGA. DNA of the CDR3: TGTGCCAGCAGCTCCCCGGGGACTCCACACAATGAGCAGTTCTTC. It codes for CASSSPGTPHNEQFF.

This clone was seen more than once but under ten times. The rearrangement joins TRBV4-2 to TRBJ2-1, with 16 nucleotides matching TRBD2. The J segment lost 1 base and the V segment lost 7 bases, leaving 4 bases of the junction unmatched. The length of the CDR3 is 17 residues. Per the germline V gene, CDR1 is LGHNA and CDR2 is YNFKEQ. CDR3: CASTGTSGRGSYNEQFF. CDR3 nucleotide sequence: TGTGCCAGCACTGGGACTAGCGGGAGGGGATCCTACAATGAGCAGTTCTTC.

The chain links TRBV7-3 to TRBJ1-3; D possibly corresponds to TRBD1 (5 bases). Trimming took 2 bases from V and 2 from J, leaving 10 bases between them. The CDR3 runs to 15 residues. The germline gives CDR1 SGHTA, CDR2 FQGTGA. In DNA form, the CDR3 reads TGTGCCAGCAGCTTATTCCAGGGCCCTGGAAACACCATATATTTT. Its translation is CASSLFQGPGNTIYF. The whole variable domain, remainder taken from reference TRBV7-3 and TRBJ1-3, is GAGVSQTPSNKVTEKGKYVELRCDPISGHTALYWYRQSLGQGPEFLIYFQGTGAADDSGLPNDRFFAVRPEGSVSTLKIQRTERGDSAVYLCASSLFQGPGNTIYFGEGSWLTVV.

The chain joins TRBV9 to TRBJ1-2, with 10 bases aligning to TRBD1. The CDR3 sequence is 15 residues long. V trimming: 3 bases; J trimming: 4 bases; junction bases outside the gene matches: 6. Germline V lookup: CDR1 SGDLS, CDR2 YYNGEE. The CDR3 loop reads CASSAVGQGSYGYTF. Here the CDR3 DNA reads TGTGCCAGCAGCGCAGTGGGACAGGGGTCCTATGGCTACACCTTC.

In its sample, this clone was seen a few times. The chain has TRBV2 and TRBJ1-5; D gene ambiguous. The ends were cut back, 7 bases at V and 4 bases at J, with 11 bases in the middle. CDR1 is SNHLY, CDR2 FYNNEI, per germline. The CDR3 consists of 13 residues. CDR3 nucleotide sequence: TGTGCCAGCAAAGCAGGAAGAAATCAGCCCCAGCATTTT. It translates to CASKAGRNQPQHF.

The count of this clone is one. The rearrangement links TRBV19 to TRBJ1-5, with TRBD1 identical over 9 bases. This CDR3 region has 15 residues. J gave up 0 bases and V 7 bases, and 4 bases lay outside the gene matches. CDR1 and CDR2 from the germline V gene are LNHDA and SQIVND (reference sequence). The CDR3 spells CASTRTGDSNQPQHF. CDR3 DNA sequence: TGTGCCAGTACCAGGACAGGGGATAGCAATCAGCCCCAGCATTTT.

The chain couples TRBV7-6 to TRBJ2-7; the match to TRBD1 covers 8 bases. The CDR3 runs to 13 residues. The trim removed 5 bases at V and 3 bases at J, leaving 3 bases unmatched. In germline, CDR1 is SGHVS, CDR2 FNYEAQ. Written as DNA, the CDR3 is TGTGCCAGCAGCACGGACAGGGACTACGAGCAGTACGTC. It translates to CASSTDRDYEQYV.

The chain carries TRBV19 and TRBJ2-1; TRBD2 matches 11 bases. With V trimmed by 3 bases and J by 3 bases, 1 base remained unmatched. Germline V gene lookup returns CDR1 LNHDA and CDR2 SQIVND (reference sequence). The CDR3 consists of 15 residues. CDR3 residues: CASSMGLADYNEQFF. The DNA of the CDR3 is TGTGCCAGTAGTATGGGACTAGCGGACTACAATGAGCAGTTCTTC.

This rearrangement joins TRBV19 to TRBJ1-6; a weak D match, TRBD1 (5 bases). The CDR3 is made up of 13 amino acids. Germline loops: CDR1 LNHDA, CDR2 SQIVND (reference sequence). V lost 4 bases to trimming and J lost 16 bases, with 17 bases between them. Here the CDR3 DNA reads TGTGCCAGTAGTACCCAACGGGGGTTCCCTCTCCACTTT. The encoded protein is CASSTQRGFPLHF.

This sequence joins TRBV5-1 and TRBJ2-7, with 8 nucleotides matching TRBD2. The V segment lost 1 base and the J segment 1 base; nucleotides outside the gene matches: 7. The germline V gene has CDR1 SGHRS and CDR2 YFSETQ. The CDR3 loop spans 16 amino acids. Written as DNA, the CDR3 is TGCGCCAGCAGCTTGATACCGGGGACTAGTTCCTACGAGCAGTACGTC. Translation: CASSLIPGTSSYEQYV.

The rearrangement uses TRBV11-2 and TRBJ2-2; 7 bases are a match to TRBD1. This CDR3 has 15 residues. The germline gives CDR1 SGHAT, CDR2 FQNNGV. Trimming took 5 bases from V and 1 from J; bases not matched to a gene: 4. The CDR3 DNA is TGTGCCAGCAGCCCGGGACAGATGAACACCGGGGAGCTGTTTTTT. Residues: CASSPGQMNTGELFF. The variable domain in full, completed from reference TRBV11-2 and TRBJ2-2, reads EAGVAQSPRYKIIEKRQSVAFWCNPISGHATLYWYQQILGQGPKLLIQFQNNGVVDDSQLPKDRFSAERLKGVDSTLKIQPAKLEDSAVYLCASSPGQMNTGELFFGEGSRLTVL.

This clone occurred a few times. The rearrangement uses TRBV28 and TRBJ1-2; no clear D. Trimming pared 5 bases from V and 2 bases from J, leaving 9 bases between. The CDR3 has 13 amino acids. Germline V gene sequence: CDR1 MDHEN, CDR2 SYDVKM. This CDR3 reads CASSEGGNYGYTF. The CDR3 nucleotides read TGTGCCAGCAGTGAGGGTGGGAACTATGGCTACACCTTC.

This rearrangement joins TRBV7-3 to TRBJ2-3; TRBD2 matches 7 bases. The germline V gene encodes CDR1 SGHTA and CDR2 FQGTGA. There are 15 residues in the CDR3. V shed 2 bases, J shed 3 bases, and the junction held 5 bases outside the gene matches. The CDR3 DNA sequence: TGTGCCAGCAGCTTAGGGAGGGCCTATACAGATACGCAGTATTTT. This translates into CASSLGRAYTDTQYF. Full variable domain (outside the CDR3, taken from reference TRBV7-3 and TRBJ2-3): GAGVSQTPSNKVTEKGKYVELRCDPISGHTALYWYRQSLGQGPEFLIYFQGTGAADDSGLPNDRFFAVRPEGSVSTLKIQRTERGDSAVYLCASSLGRAYTDTQYFGPGTRLTVL.

V and J are TRBV27 and TRBJ1-1, with 7 positions matching TRBD1. V lost 3 bases to trimming and J lost 0 bases; unmatched junction nucleotides: 1. This CDR3 is built from 14 residues. Germline V gene lookup returns CDR1 MNHEY and CDR2 SMNVEV (reference sequence). The CDR3 DNA follows: TGTGCCAGCAGTTTGACAGGGCTGAACACTGAAGCTTTCTTT. This encodes CASSLTGLNTEAFF.

This clone has only one observation. V gene TRBV24-1 combines with J gene TRBJ2-3, with 7 positions matching TRBD2. The CDR3 loop spans 13 amino acids. Germline V gene lookup returns CDR1 KGHDR and CDR2 SFDVKD. V was pared by 5 bases and J by 3 bases, with 1 base of the junction left unmatched. CDR3 region: CATSGAGTDTQYF. The CDR3 nucleotides are TGTGCCACCAGTGGAGCGGGGACAGATACGCAGTATTTT.

This chain connects TRBV7-6 to TRBJ1-4; D gene unclear. Germline lookup yields CDR1 SGHVS and CDR2 FNYEAQ. CDR3 size: 13 residues. The V gene lost 2 bases and the J gene lost 11 bases, with 12 bases spanning the gap. In DNA, the CDR3 is TGTGCCAGCAGCTTATTGATGGGCACGAAACTGTTTTTT. It encodes CASSLLMGTKLFF. Based on the CDR3 plus reference TRBV7-6 and TRBJ1-4, the full variable domain is GAGVSQSPRYKVTKRGQDVALRCDPISGHVSLYWYRQALGQGPEFLTYFNYEAQQDKSGLPNDRFSAERPEGSISTLTIQRTEQRDSAMYRCASSLLMGTKLFFGSGTQLSVL.

The DNA of the CDR3 is TGTGCCAGCAGTTACCTAGCGGGAGGAAAAAATGAGCAGTTCTTC. It translates to CASSYLAGGKNEQFF. The chain employs TRBV6-5 and TRBJ2-1, with TRBD2 identical over 11 bases. With 2 bases clipped from V and 7 bases from J, the junction kept 4 bases outside the gene matches. The CDR3 spans 15 residues. Germline loops: CDR1 MNHEY, CDR2 SVGAGI.

The chain combines TRBV6-6 with TRBJ2-7; 11 bases agree with TRBD2. CDR1 MNHNY and CDR2 SVGAGI come from the germline V gene (reference sequence). The CDR3 is made up of 16 amino acids. V was clipped by 6 bases and J by 4 bases; unmatched bases: 11. The CDR3 coding sequence is TGTGCCAGCAGAACCTATAGCGGGAGGGCCAATTACGAGCAGTACGTC. Residues: CASRTYSGRANYEQYV.